These T cell receptor beta chains were read from a single sample in a study of OX40 agonist ivuxolimab in advanced cancers. The table came from immunoSEQ multiplex PCR; TCRdb's copy has only in-frame clones and leaves some out. The sample yields approximately 83,000 clones, about 84% seen once. The source was CD4+ or CD8+ T cells sorted from blood, collected in a trial of the OX40 agonist ivuxolimab. These receptor sequences come from an adult with an advanced solid tumor such as melanoma, head and neck, liver or kidney cancer. The CDR3 runs from the conserved cysteine through the conserved F or W. D genes are given only for firm matches. The listing skips clone size in some rows; elsewhere it reads once, few, many or a size class.

v_call	d_call	j_call	clone_size	cdr3_aa	cdr3_nt
TRBV6-5	-	TRBJ2-1	-	CASSYEGVGEQFF	TGTGCCAGCAGTTACGAAGGGGTGGGTGAGCAGTTCTTC
TRBV29-1	-	TRBJ2-5	-	CSVEVGETQYF	TGCAGCGTTGAAGTGGGTGAGACCCAGTACTTC
TRBV5-1	-	TRBJ1-1	-	CASSFQQNSNEAFF	TGCGCCAGCAGCTTTCAACAGAACTCGAATGAAGCTTTCTTT
TRBV6-5	-	TRBJ2-7	-	CASSPSRLTYEQYF	TGTGCCAGCAGCCCCTCTCGGTTAACGTACGAGCAGTACTTC
TRBV2	-	TRBJ1-3	few	CASSPKPDRPANYIYF	TGTGCCAGCAGTCCTAAACCCGACAGGCCCGCAAACTACATATATTTT
TRBV2	-	TRBJ1-2	-	CAAWGGYGYTF	TGTGCCGCGTGGGGGGGCTATGGCTACACCTTC
TRBV5-5	TRBD2	TRBJ2-7	-	CASSLAGVSYEQYF	TGTGCCAGCAGCTTAGCGGGGGTCTCCTACGAGCAGTACTTC
TRBV4-1	TRBD1	TRBJ2-3	-	CASSLQTGGIDTQYF	TGCGCCAGCAGCTTACAGACAGGGGGTATAGATACGCAGTATTTT
TRBV29-1	TRBD1	TRBJ1-4	-	CSVVGQGNEKLFF	TGCAGCGTTGTGGGACAGGGGAATGAAAAACTGTTTTTT
TRBV19	-	TRBJ2-1	-	CASSIGPAKSYNEQFF	TGTGCCAGTAGTATAGGTCCGGCTAAATCCTACAATGAGCAGTTCTTC